Given below is one T cell receptor (beta chain) in context. This sample is part of a study of blood T cell repertoires in COVID-19. The CDR3 totals 13 residues. V was pared by 1 base and J by 3 bases, with 7 bases between. CDR1 and CDR2 (germline): SGHNT, YENEEA. Libraries were prepared by immunoSEQ multiplex PCR; TCRdb keeps only in-frame clonotypes and omits some of them. The sample contains about 280,000 clones, 85% to 95% of which appear only once. Sequencing used PBMCs or T cells enriched from blood (not recorded which). This receptor was obtained from a man aged 35-49 years who had been exposed to COVID-19. The genes are TRBV11-3 and TRBJ2-7, with a weak D call TRBD1 (5 bases). The CDR3 here is CASSLVQGYEQYF. As DNA, the CDR3 is TGTGCCAGCAGCTTAGTCCAGGGCTACGAGCAGTACTTC.